This TCR beta chain was observed in a study of control samples from healthy donors and cancer patients. The protocol was immunoSEQ multiplex PCR, while the TCRdb copy is restricted to in-frame clones and leaves out a portion. The data show roughly 370,000 clones, 90% seen once. CDR3 length equals 14 residues. Germline-derived CDR1 and CDR2 are MNHEY and SMNVEV (reference sequence). With 1 base removed from V and 7 bases from J, the gap between germline ends came to 8 bases. Material: PBMCs. The receptor's source is a middle-aged man with head and neck cancer. The rearrangement links TRBV27 to TRBJ1-6; D may be TRBD1 (5 bases). The CDR3 DNA sequence: TGTGCCAGCAGTTTATGGGGCGGGAATTCACCCCTCCACTTT. Amino acids: CASSLWGGNSPLHF.